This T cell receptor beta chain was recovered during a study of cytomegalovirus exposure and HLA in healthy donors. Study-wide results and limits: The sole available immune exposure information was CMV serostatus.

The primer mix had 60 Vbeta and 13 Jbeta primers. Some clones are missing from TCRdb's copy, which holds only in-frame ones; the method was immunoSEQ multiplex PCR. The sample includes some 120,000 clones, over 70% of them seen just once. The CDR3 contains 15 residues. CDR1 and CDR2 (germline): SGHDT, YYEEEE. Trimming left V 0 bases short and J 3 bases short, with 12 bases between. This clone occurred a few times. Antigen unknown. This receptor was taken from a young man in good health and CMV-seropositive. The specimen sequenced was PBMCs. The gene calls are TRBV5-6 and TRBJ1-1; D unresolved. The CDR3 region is CASSLGQLIYTEAFF. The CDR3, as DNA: TGTGCCAGCAGCTTGGGGCAACTAATCTACACTGAAGCTTTCTTT.